One sample yielded the 21 T cell receptor beta chains listed below, sequenced in a study of blood T cell repertoires in COVID-19. Method: immunoSEQ multiplex PCR; TCRdb's copy keeps in-frame clones and lacks some. The data hold some 170,000 clones, with around 84% observed a single time. Sequencing used PBMCs or T cells enriched from blood (not recorded which). These receptors all stem from a man in his fifties or sixties who had recovered from COVID-19.

V usage is TRBV7-9 and J usage is TRBJ2-3; no definite D call. Trimming removed 0 bases at V and 1 base at J, with 8 bases between. CDR3 length: 15 residues. Germline lookup yields CDR1 SEHNR and CDR2 FQNEAQ (reference sequence). This CDR3 reads CASSLAAQGTDTQYF. The DNA of the CDR3 is TGTGCCAGCAGCTTAGCGGCTCAGGGCACAGATACGCAGTATTTT.

The V and J genes are TRBV5-1 and TRBJ2-1, with 8 nucleotides matching TRBD1. This CDR3 has 17 amino acids. From germline, CDR1 is SGHRS and CDR2 YFSETQ. J was trimmed by 0 bases and V by 9 bases; bases with no gene match: 14. The CDR3 reads CATRPGTGSSSYNEQFF. CDR3 nucleotide sequence: TGCGCCACCAGACCCGGGACAGGTTCTAGCTCCTACAATGAGCAGTTCTTC.

The V gene is TRBV3-1 (or the pseudogene TRBV3-2), the J gene TRBJ1-5, with D uncertain. The germline V gene has CDR1 LGHDT and CDR2 YNNKEL (reference sequence). Trimming removed 2 bases at V and 4 bases at J, with 6 bases between. This CDR3 region has 13 residues. DNA for the CDR3: TGTGCCAGCAGCCAAACCGGGAATCAGCCCCAGCATTTT. As protein: CASSQTGNQPQHF.

The rearrangement links TRBV18 to TRBJ1-1; 7 bases line up with TRBD1. After removal of 5 bases from V and 4 bases from J, the junction contained 4 bases not matched to a gene. This CDR3 region has 13 residues. Germline values: CDR1 KGHSH, CDR2 LQKENI. The CDR3 protein is CASSTGVGTEAFF. DNA for the CDR3: TGTGCCAGCTCAACAGGGGTAGGCACTGAAGCTTTCTTT.

The chain has TRBV19 and TRBJ1-5; D possibly corresponds to TRBD1 (5 bases). The CDR3 extends over 16 amino acids. Germline values: CDR1 LNHDA, CDR2 SQIVND (reference sequence). V was shortened by 3 bases and J by 2 bases, with 14 bases between the two germline ends. CDR3 protein: CASSIRRGEGNQPQHF. Here the CDR3 DNA reads TGTGCCAGTAGTATCAGGAGGGGAGAAGGCAATCAGCCCCAGCATTTT.

The rearrangement joins TRBV9 to TRBJ1-2; maybe TRBD1 (6 bases). Deletions cut 3 bases from V and 5 bases from J, with 14 bases between. CDR3 length: 14 amino acids. The germline CDR1 and CDR2 sequences are SGDLS and YYNGEE. The CDR3 sequence is CASSATTGPYGYTF. The CDR3 bases are TGTGCCAGCAGCGCAACCACAGGGCCATATGGCTACACCTTC.

This chain uses TRBV18 with TRBJ1-5, with 11 positions matching TRBD1. Germline V lookup: CDR1 KGHSH, CDR2 LQKENI. The CDR3 covers 16 residues. The junction had 11 bases not matched to a gene; V was cut back by 6 bases and J by 7 bases. DNA for the CDR3: TGTGCCAGCTCGGGACCGGGACAGGGGGTCGGGCAGCCCCAGCATTTT. It encodes CASSGPGQGVGQPQHF.

The V and J genes are TRBV12-3 or TRBV12-4 and TRBJ1-2; D might be TRBD1 (5 bases). V was cut by 3 bases and J by 7 bases, with 9 bases left in between. The CDR3 consists of 12 residues. CDR3 coding DNA: TGTGCCAGCAGTTTCGGGGGTCGTGGCTACACCTTC. It codes for CASSFGGRGYTF.

The chain joins TRBV7-8 to TRBJ2-2; tentatively, D is TRBD1 (6 bases). V lost 4 bases and J lost 5, with 14 bases in between. Germline V gene lookup returns CDR1 SGHVS and CDR2 FQNEAQ. This CDR3 region has 15 residues. CDR3 amino acids: CASSSQGSKTGELFF. CDR3 nucleotide sequence: TGTGCCAGCAGCTCTCAGGGGTCCAAGACCGGGGAGCTGTTTTTT.

The J gene is TRBJ2-5, the V gene TRBV7-9; 9 bases agree with TRBD1. Losses at the gene ends were 6 bases for V and 4 bases for J; bases not matched to a gene: 6. The CDR3 consists of 14 residues. Germline V gene sequence: CDR1 SEHNR, CDR2 FQNEAQ (reference sequence). The CDR3 DNA is TGTGCCAGCAGTTCTGGGACAGGGACAGAGACCCAGTACTTC. This encodes CASSSGTGTETQYF. Full variable domain (missing parts from reference TRBV7-9 and TRBJ2-5): DTGVSQNPRHKITKRGQNVTFRCDPISEHNRLYWYRQTLGQGPEFLTYFQNEAQLEKSRLLSDRFSAERPKGSFSTLEIQRTEQGDSAMYLCASSSGTGTETQYFGPGTRLLVL.

This chain uses TRBV2 with TRBJ1-5; D is possibly TRBD1 (6 bases). The CDR3 is 13 residues long. V shed 9 bases and J shed 3 bases, with 12 bases lying between them. Germline values: CDR1 SNHLY, CDR2 FYNNEI. CDR3 loop: CASTTGNNQPQHF. The CDR3 DNA reads TGTGCCAGTACCACAGGGAACAATCAGCCCCAGCATTTT.

The genes are TRBV5-8 and TRBJ2-1; D might be TRBD2 (5 bases). The germline V and J ends were trimmed by 3 bases and 6 bases, with 10 bases remaining between them. Germline lookup yields CDR1 SGHTS and CDR2 YDEGEE. The length of the CDR3 is 13 residues. The CDR3 protein is CASSSDWTNEQFF. CDR3 DNA sequence: TGTGCCAGCAGCTCGGACTGGACCAATGAGCAGTTCTTC.

This clone has ten or more counts. The rearrangement links TRBV15 to TRBJ1-2, with 8 bases aligning to TRBD1. The germline CDR1 and CDR2 sequences are LNHNV and YYDKDF (reference sequence). The CDR3 is 17 amino acids. Losses at the gene ends were 3 bases for V and 4 bases for J; bases not matched to a gene: 13. The CDR3 loop reads CATSRGGLDRVLYGYTF. CDR3 coding DNA: TGTGCCACCAGCAGGGGGGGACTGGACAGGGTACTCTATGGCTACACCTTC.

The J gene is TRBJ2-2, the V gene TRBV5-1, with D hard to call. The CDR3 has 14 amino acids. Germline assignment: CDR1 SGHRS and CDR2 YFSETQ. With 3 bases removed from V and 2 bases from J, the gap between germline ends came to 8 bases. DNA of the CDR3: TGCGCCAGCAGCTCGCAGAAAAACACCGGGGAGCTGTTTTTT. Translation gives CASSSQKNTGELFF.

The rearrangement joins TRBV3-1 (or the pseudogene TRBV3-2) to TRBJ2-5; a weak D match, TRBD1 (5 bases). Germline CDR1 reads LGHDT; CDR2 reads YNNKEL (reference sequence). The V gene lost 4 bases and the J gene lost 1 base, with 13 bases spanning the gap. The CDR3 covers 15 residues. CDR3 residues: CASSRKLGAQETQYF. In nucleotides, the CDR3 is TGTGCCAGCAGCCGGAAGCTAGGGGCCCAAGAGACCCAGTACTTC.

J is TRBJ1-6 and V is TRBV14; unclear D gene. Trimming left V 0 bases short and J 7 bases short, with 13 bases between. This CDR3 has 16 amino acids. Germline CDR1 reads SGHDN; CDR2 reads FVKESK. The DNA for the CDR3 is TGTGCCAGCAGCCAAGATTCTAACAGCCCGAATTCACCCCTCCACTTT. Its protein is CASSQDSNSPNSPLHF.

The chain recombines TRBV5-4 with TRBJ2-3; maybe TRBD2 (6 bases). The germline V gene has CDR1 SGHNT and CDR2 YYREEE (reference sequence). The CDR3 has 14 residues. The V gene lost 4 bases and the J gene lost 5 bases, with 14 bases spanning the gap. The CDR3 reads CASSPRLEKDTQYF. The CDR3 DNA reads as TGTGCCAGCAGCCCTCGACTAGAGAAAGATACGCAGTATTTT.

This chain links TRBV7-9 with TRBJ2-3, with a tentative D call TRBD2 (7 bases). V gave up 5 bases and J gave up 5 bases, with 20 bases separating them. The CDR3 extends over 16 amino acids. Germline CDR1 SEHNR, CDR2 FQNEAQ (reference sequence). In nucleotides, the CDR3 is TGTGCCAGCAGCACTTGGTCGGGGGGCCGTATAGATACGCAGTATTTT. Protein: CASSTWSGGRIDTQYF.

This sequence joins TRBV7-9 and TRBJ2-2; D is possibly TRBD1 (6 bases). This CDR3 is built from 14 residues. Germline CDR1 and CDR2: SEHNR and FQNEAQ (reference sequence). The germline V and J ends were trimmed by 1 base and 9 bases, with 12 bases remaining between them. For the CDR3, the DNA is TGTGCCAGCAGCTTAGACGACAGGCCCCGGGAGCTGTTTTTT. It specifies CASSLDDRPRELFF.

V is TRBV3-1 (or the pseudogene TRBV3-2) and J is TRBJ1-2; 7 bases are a match to TRBD1. The ends lost 4 bases at V and 4 bases at J; junction bases unmatched: 6. This CDR3 is 14 amino acids long. Looked up from germline, CDR1 is LGHDT and CDR2 is YNNKEL (reference sequence). In DNA form, the CDR3 reads TGTGCCAGCAGCCCTCCGGACAGGATCTATGGCTACACCTTC. Translating it yields CASSPPDRIYGYTF.

The genes are TRBV12-3 or TRBV12-4 and TRBJ2-7; D ambiguous. This CDR3 is 13 amino acids long. The V end lost 2 bases, the J end lost 0 bases, and 5 bases lay between the germline ends. The CDR3 DNA reads TGTGCCAGCAGTTTACACAGCTCCTACGAGCAGTACTTC. Protein: CASSLHSSYEQYF.